These 2 T cell receptor beta chains were all obtained from the same sample, sequenced in a study of blood T cells in healthy people across ages. PCR was performed a second time for about 7 to 11 cycles using a sample-barcoded 5' primer and a J-beta primer mix. TCRdb used MiXCR to reprocess the 5' RACE reads, holding one entry per CDR3 protein. The table records over 600,000 distinct CDR3 sequences, roughly 20% of them present only once. Sequenced: blood. The source is a man between 65 and 85 years old in good health.

V and J are TRBV27 and TRBJ1-1, with 8 bases fitting TRBD1. CDR3 length: 12 amino acids. Per the germline V gene, CDR1 is MNHEY and CDR2 is SMNVEV (reference sequence). V trimming: 3 bases; J trimming: 7 bases; junction bases outside the gene matches: 1. DNA for the CDR3: TGTGCCAGCAGTTTCAGGGGGCTTGAAGCTTTCTTT. The encoded protein is CASSFRGLEAFF.

The chain recombines TRBV6-2 or TRBV6-3 with TRBJ2-2; tentative D call: TRBD1 (5 bases). CDR1 is MNHEY and CDR2 is SVGEGT in the germline V gene. The CDR3 is 14 residues long. V was trimmed by 8 bases and J by 1 base, leaving 11 bases between them. The CDR3 is CASRGHLNTGELFF. CDR3 in DNA: TGTGCCAGCCGCGGACATTTGAACACCGGGGAGCTGTTTTTT.